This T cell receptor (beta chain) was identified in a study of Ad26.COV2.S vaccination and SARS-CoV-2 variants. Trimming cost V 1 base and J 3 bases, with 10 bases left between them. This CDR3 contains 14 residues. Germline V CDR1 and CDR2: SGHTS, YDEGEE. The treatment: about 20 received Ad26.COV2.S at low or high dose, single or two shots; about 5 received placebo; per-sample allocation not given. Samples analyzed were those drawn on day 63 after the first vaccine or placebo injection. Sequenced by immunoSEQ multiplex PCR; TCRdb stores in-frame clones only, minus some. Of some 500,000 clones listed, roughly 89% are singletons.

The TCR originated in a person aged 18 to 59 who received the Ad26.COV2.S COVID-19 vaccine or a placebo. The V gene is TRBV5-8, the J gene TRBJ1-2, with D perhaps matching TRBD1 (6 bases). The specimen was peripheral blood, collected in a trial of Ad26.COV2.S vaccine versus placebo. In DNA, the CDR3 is TGTGCCAGCAGCTTGTGGGGGCGGGACTATGGCTACACCTTC. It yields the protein CASSLWGRDYGYTF.